Included here is one T cell receptor (beta chain) sequence, with context. Measured with immunoSEQ multiplex PCR; TCRdb has only the in-frame clones, and not every one. The table shows 55,000 to 85,000 clones, with almost 98% occurring only once. The data originate from a study of technical replicates of blood from several donors. This CDR3 has 14 residues. Germline CDR1 is MNHEY and CDR2 is SVGAGI. V was clipped by 6 bases and J by 2 bases; unmatched bases: 6. The receptor comes from a human donor in good health. The chain uses TRBV6-5 and TRBJ2-7; the match to TRBD2 covers 8 bases. The specimen sequenced was T cells isolated from PBMCs. CDR3 nucleotides: TGTGCCAGCAGGGGAGCGGGGGCCACCTACGAGCAGTACTTC. This translates into CASRGAGATYEQYF.